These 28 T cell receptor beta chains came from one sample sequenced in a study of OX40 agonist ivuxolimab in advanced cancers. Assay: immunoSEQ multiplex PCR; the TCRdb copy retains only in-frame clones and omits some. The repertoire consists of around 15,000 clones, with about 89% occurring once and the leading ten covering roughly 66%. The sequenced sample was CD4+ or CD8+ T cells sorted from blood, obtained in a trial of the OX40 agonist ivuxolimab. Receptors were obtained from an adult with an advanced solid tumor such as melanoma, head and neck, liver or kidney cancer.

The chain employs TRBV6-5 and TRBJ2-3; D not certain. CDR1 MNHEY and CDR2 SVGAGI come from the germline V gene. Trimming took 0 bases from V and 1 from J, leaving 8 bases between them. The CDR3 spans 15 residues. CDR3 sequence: CASSYSPRRTDTQYF. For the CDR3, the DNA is TGTGCCAGCAGTTACTCGCCTAGACGCACAGATACGCAGTATTTT.

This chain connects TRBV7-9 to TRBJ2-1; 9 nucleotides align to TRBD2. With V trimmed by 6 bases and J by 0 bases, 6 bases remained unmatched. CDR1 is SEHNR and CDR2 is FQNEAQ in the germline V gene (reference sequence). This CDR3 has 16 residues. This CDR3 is CASRVAGVGSYNEQFF. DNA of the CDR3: TGTGCCAGCAGGGTAGCGGGGGTCGGCTCCTACAATGAGCAGTTCTTC.

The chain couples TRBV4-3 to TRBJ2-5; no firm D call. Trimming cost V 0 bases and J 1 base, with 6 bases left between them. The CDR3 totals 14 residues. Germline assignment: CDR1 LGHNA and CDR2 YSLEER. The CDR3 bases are TGCGCCAGCAGCCAAGAGTGGCTCCAAGAGACCCAGTACTTC. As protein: CASSQEWLQETQYF.

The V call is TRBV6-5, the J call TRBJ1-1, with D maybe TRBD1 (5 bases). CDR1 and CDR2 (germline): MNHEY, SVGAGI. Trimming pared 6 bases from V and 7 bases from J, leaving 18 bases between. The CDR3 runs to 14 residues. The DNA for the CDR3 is TGTGCCAGCAGCCCCTTGGGGGGATCGGATGAAGCTTTCTTT. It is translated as CASSPLGGSDEAFF.

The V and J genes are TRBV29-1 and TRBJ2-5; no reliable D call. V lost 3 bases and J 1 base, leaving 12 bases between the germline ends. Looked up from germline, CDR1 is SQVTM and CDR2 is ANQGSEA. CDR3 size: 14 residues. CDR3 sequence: CSVDLPNRQETQYF. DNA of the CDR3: TGCAGCGTTGACCTTCCCAACCGCCAAGAGACCCAGTACTTC.

CDR3 region: CASSPQEDEQYF. Here the CDR3 DNA reads TGTGCCAGCAGCCCCCAGGAGGACGAGCAGTACTTC. This chain links TRBV7-9 with TRBJ2-7; D may be TRBD2 (5 bases). Germline CDR1 SEHNR, CDR2 FQNEAQ (reference sequence). The length of the CDR3 is 12 residues. Trimming removed 5 bases from V and 5 bases from J, with 10 bases in between.

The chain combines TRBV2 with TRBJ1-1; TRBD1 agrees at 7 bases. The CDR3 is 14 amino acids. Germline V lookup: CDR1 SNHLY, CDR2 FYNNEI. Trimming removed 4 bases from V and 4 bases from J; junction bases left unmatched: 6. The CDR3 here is CASSGEAGGTEAFF. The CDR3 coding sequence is TGTGCCAGCAGTGGAGAGGCAGGGGGCACTGAAGCTTTCTTT.

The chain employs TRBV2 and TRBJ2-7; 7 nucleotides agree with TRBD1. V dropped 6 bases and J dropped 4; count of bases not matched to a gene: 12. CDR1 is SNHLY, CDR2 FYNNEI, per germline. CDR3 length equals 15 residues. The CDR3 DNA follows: TGTGCCAGCAGGAAAGACCGGGACAGATCATACGAGCAGTACTTC. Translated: CASRKDRDRSYEQYF.

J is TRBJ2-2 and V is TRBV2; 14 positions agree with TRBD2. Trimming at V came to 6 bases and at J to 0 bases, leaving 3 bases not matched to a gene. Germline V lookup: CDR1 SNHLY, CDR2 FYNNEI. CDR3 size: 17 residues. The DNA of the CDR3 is TGTGCCAGCAGCCCGGGACTAGCGGGGGCGAACACCGGGGAGCTGTTTTTT. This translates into CASSPGLAGANTGELFF.

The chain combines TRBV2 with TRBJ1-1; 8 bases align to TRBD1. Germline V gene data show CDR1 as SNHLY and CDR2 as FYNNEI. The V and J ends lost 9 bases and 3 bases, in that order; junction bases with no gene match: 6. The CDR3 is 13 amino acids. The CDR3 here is CARRTGQHTEAFF. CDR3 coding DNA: TGTGCCAGGAGGACAGGGCAGCACACTGAAGCTTTCTTT.

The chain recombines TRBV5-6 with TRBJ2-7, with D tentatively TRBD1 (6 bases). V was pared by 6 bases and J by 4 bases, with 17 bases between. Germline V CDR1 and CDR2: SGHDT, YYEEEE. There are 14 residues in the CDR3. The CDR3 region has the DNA TGTGCCAGCACCAAACCCCTGGGGGCGTACGAGCAGTACTTC. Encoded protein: CASTKPLGAYEQYF.

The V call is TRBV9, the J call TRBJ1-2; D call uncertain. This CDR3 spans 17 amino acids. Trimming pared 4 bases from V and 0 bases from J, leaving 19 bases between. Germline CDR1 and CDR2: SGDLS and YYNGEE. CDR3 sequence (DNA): TGTGCCAGCAGCTTCTCTCGGGTGGGGAACTCTAACTATGGCTACACCTTC. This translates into CASSFSRVGNSNYGYTF.

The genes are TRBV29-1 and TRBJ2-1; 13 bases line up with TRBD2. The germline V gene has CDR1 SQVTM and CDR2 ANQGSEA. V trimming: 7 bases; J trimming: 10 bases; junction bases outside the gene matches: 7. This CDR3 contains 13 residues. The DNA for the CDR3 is TGCAGCGGAGGGACTAGCGGGGTGCGGGAGCAGTTCTTC. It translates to CSGGTSGVREQFF.

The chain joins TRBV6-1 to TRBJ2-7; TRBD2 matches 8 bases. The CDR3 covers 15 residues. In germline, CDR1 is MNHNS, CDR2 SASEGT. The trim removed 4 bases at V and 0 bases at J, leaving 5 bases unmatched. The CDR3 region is CASSVGRGGSYEQYF. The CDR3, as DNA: TGTGCCAGCAGTGTAGGCCGGGGGGGCTCCTACGAGCAGTACTTC.

For the CDR3, the DNA is TGCGCCAGCAGCCAAGGGTGGGGAACCTACGAGCAGTACTTC. Protein sequence: CASSQGWGTYEQYF. The chain recombines TRBV4-1 with TRBJ2-7; D unclear. The CDR3 runs to 14 residues. V lost 1 base and J lost 2, with 9 bases in between. CDR1 MGHRA and CDR2 YSYEKL come from the germline V gene.

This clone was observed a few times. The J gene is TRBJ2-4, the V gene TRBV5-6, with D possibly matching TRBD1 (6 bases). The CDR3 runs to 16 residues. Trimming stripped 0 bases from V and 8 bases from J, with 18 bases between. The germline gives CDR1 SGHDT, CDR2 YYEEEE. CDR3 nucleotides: TGTGCCAGCAGCTTGGCTCGGTACGGAGAGGGGGACATTCAGTACTTC. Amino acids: CASSLARYGEGDIQYF.

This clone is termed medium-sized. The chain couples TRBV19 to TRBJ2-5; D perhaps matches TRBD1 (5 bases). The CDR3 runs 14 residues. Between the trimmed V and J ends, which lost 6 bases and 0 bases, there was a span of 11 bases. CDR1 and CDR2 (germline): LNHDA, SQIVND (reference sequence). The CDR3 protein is CASRPTGYQETQYF. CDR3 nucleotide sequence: TGTGCCAGTAGGCCCACAGGCTACCAAGAGACCCAGTACTTC.

The CDR3 reads CASSVVESSYNEQFF. As DNA, the CDR3 is TGTGCCAGCAGTGTTGTGGAGAGCTCCTACAATGAGCAGTTCTTC. The chain uses TRBV6-1 and TRBJ2-1; D gene ambiguous. CDR1 is MNHNS and CDR2 is SASEGT in the germline V gene. Trimming stripped 4 bases from V and 0 bases from J, with 10 bases between. This CDR3 is built from 15 residues.

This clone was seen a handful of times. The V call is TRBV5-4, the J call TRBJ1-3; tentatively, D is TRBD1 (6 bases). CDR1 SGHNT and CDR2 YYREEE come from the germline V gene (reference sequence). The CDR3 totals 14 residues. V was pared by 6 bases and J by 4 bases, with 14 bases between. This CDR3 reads CASKRRGIGNTIYF. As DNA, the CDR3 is TGTGCCAGCAAAAGAAGGGGGATCGGAAACACCATATATTTT.

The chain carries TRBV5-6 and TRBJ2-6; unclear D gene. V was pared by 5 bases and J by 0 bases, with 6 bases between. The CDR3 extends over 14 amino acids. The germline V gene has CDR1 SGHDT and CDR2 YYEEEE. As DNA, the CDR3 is TGTGCCAGCAGGCCTTACTCTGGGGCCAACGTCCTGACTTTC. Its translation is CASRPYSGANVLTF.

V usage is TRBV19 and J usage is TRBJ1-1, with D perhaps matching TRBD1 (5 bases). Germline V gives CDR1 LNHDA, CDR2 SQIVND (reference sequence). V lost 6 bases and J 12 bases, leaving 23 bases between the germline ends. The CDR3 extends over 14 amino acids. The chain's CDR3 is CASSHFVQRGAPFF. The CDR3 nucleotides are TGTGCCAGTAGCCATTTCGTCCAACGAGGGGCGCCTTTCTTT.

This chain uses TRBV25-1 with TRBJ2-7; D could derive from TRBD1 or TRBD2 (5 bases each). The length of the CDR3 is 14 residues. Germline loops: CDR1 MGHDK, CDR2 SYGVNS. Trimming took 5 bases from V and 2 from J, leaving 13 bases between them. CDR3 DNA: TGTGCCAGCAGTTGGGGGTTGGGAGCCTACGAGCAGTACTTC. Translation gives CASSWGLGAYEQYF.

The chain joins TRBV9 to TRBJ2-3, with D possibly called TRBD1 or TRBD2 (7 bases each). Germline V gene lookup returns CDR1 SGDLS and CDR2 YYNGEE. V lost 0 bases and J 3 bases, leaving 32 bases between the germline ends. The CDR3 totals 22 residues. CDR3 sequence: CASSVATRVGRGRGVETDTQYF. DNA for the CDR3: TGTGCCAGCAGCGTAGCCACCCGGGTTGGGAGGGGGCGCGGGGTAGAAACAGATACGCAGTATTTT.

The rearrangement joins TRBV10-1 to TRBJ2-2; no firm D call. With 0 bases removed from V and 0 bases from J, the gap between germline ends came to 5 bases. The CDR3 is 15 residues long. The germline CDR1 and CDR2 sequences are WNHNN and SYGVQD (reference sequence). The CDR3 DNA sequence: TGCGCCAGCAGTGAGTCTTTCTCGAACACCGGGGAGCTGTTTTTT. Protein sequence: CASSESFSNTGELFF.

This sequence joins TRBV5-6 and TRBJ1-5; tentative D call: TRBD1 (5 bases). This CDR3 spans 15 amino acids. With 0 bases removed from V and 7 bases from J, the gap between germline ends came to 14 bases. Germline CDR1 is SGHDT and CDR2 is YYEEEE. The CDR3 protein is CASSLGQGRDQPQHF. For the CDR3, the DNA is TGTGCCAGCAGCTTGGGGCAGGGAAGAGACCAGCCCCAGCATTTT.

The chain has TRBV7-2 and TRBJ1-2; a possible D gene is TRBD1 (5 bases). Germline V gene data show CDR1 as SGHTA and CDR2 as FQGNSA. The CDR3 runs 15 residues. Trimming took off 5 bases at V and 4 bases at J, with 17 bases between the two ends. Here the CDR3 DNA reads TGTGCCAGCAGCCCCGGGGCTCCACCTGTCTATGGCTACACCTTC. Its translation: CASSPGAPPVYGYTF.

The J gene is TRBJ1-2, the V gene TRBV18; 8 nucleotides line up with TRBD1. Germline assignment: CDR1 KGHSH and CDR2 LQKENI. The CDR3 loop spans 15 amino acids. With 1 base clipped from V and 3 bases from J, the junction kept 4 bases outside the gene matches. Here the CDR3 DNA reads TGTGCCAGCTCACCACTACAGGGGGACGACTATGGCTACACCTTC. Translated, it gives CASSPLQGDDYGYTF.

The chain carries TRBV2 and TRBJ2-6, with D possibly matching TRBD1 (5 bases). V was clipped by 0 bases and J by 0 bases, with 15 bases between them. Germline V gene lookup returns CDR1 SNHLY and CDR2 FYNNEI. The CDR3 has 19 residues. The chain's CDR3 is CASSEAVDTISSGANVLTF. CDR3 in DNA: TGTGCCAGCAGTGAAGCAGTGGACACCATAAGCTCTGGGGCCAACGTCCTGACTTTC.